A single sample is the source of the 3 T cell receptor beta chains below, sequenced in a study of cytotoxic CD8 clonotypes in ibrutinib-treated CLL. The repertoire was sequenced with immunoSEQ multiplex PCR; TCRdb's copy has only in-frame clones and lacks some. The repertoire holds under 300,000 clones, around 76% seen once, with about 5.3% in the top ten. The sample in question was PBMCs, obtained at disease progression, from a patient treated with ibrutinib. These receptors were taken from a human donor with chronic lymphocytic leukemia.

The chain is built from TRBV4-1 and TRBJ1-2, with D hard to call. CDR3 length equals 19 residues. Germline CDR1 is MGHRA and CDR2 is YSYEKL. Deletions cut 0 bases from V and 0 bases from J, with 20 bases between. This CDR3 reads CASSQDNIRAILANYGYTF. CDR3 bases: TGCGCCAGCAGCCAAGATAATATCCGGGCCATCTTGGCTAACTATGGCTACACCTTC.

The chain joins TRBV5-1 to TRBJ2-1; D unclear. Germline assignment: CDR1 SGHRS and CDR2 YFSETQ. Trimming shortened V by 2 bases and J by 4 bases, and 13 bases separated the two germline ends. This CDR3 region has 15 residues. The CDR3 nucleotides read TGCGCCAGCAGCTTCGGCTCGCTAACGTACAATGAGCAGTTCTTC. Amino acids: CASSFGSLTYNEQFF.

V gene TRBV29-1 combines with J gene TRBJ2-6; maybe TRBD1 (6 bases). CDR1 and CDR2 from the germline V gene are SQVTM and ANQGSEA. This CDR3 region has 14 residues. The germline V and J ends were trimmed by 3 bases and 0 bases, with 6 bases remaining between them. CDR3 nucleotide sequence: TGCAGCGTTGAGGGGGCCTCTGGGGCCAACGTCCTGACTTTC. Protein product: CSVEGASGANVLTF.